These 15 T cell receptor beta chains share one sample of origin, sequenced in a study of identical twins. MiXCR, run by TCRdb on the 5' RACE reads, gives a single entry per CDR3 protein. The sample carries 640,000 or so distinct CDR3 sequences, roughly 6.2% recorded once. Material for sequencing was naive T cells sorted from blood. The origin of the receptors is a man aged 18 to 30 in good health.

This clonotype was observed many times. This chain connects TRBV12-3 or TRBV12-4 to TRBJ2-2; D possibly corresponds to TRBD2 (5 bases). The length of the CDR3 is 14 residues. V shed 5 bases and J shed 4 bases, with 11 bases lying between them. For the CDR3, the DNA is TGTGCCAGCAGTAGGGAGTCGGGCACCGGGGAGCTGTTTTTT. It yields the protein CASSRESGTGELFF.

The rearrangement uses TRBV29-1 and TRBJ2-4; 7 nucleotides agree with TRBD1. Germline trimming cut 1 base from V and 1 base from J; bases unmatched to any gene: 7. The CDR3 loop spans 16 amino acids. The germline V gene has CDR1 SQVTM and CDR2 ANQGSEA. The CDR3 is CSVEAGTVGAKNIQYF. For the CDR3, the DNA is TGCAGCGTTGAAGCTGGGACAGTTGGGGCCAAAAACATTCAGTACTTC.

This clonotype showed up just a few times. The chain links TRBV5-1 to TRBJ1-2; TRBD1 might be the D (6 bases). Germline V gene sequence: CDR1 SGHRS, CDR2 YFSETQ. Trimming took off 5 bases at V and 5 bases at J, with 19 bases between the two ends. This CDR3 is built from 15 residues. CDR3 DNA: TGCGCCAGCAGGGACGGGACAACCTGGGGGTATGGCTACACCTTC. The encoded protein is CASRDGTTWGYGYTF.

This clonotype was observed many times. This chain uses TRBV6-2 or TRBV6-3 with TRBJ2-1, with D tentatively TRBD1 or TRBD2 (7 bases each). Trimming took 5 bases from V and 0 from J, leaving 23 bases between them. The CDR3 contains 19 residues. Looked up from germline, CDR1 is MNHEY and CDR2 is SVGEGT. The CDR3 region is CASSDPGGGTTSSYNEQFF. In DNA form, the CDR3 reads TGTGCCAGCAGTGACCCAGGGGGGGGGACAACGAGCTCCTACAATGAGCAGTTCTTC.

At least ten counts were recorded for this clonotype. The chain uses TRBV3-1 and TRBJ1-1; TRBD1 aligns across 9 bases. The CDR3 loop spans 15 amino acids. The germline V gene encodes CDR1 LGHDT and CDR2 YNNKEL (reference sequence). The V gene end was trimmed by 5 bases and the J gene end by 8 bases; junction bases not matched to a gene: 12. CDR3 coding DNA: TGTGCCAGCAGCAGGCGGACAGGGGCCTTATGGGAAGCTTTCTTT. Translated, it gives CASSRRTGALWEAFF. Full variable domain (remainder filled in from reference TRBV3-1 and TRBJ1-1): DTAVSQTPKYLVTQMGNDKSIKCEQNLGHDTMYWYKQDSKKFLKIMFSYNNKELIINETVPNRFSPKSPDKAHLNLHINSLELGDSAVYFCASSRRTGALWEAFFGQGTRLTVV.

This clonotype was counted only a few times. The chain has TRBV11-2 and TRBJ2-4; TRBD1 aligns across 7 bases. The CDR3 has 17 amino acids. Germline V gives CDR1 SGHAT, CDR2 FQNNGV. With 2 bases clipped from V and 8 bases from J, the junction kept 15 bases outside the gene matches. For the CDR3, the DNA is TGTGCCAGCAGCTTAAGGGGAAACAGGGGTTGGAGAGACATTCAGTACTTC. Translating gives CASSLRGNRGWRDIQYF.

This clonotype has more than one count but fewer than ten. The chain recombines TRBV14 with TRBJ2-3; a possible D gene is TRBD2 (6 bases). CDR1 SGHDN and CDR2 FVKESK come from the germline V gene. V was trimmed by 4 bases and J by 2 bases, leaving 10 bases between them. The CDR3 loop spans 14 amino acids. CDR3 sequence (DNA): TGTGCCAGCAGCCCCGGGACTGTCACAGATACGCAGTATTTT. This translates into CASSPGTVTDTQYF.

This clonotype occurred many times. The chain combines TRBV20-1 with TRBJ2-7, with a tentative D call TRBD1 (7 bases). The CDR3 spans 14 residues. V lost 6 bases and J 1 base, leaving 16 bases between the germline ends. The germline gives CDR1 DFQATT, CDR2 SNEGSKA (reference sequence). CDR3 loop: CSATRQGGSYEQYV. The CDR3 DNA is TGCAGTGCAACCCGACAGGGAGGATCCTACGAGCAGTACGTC.

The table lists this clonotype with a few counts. In DNA, the CDR3 is TGTGCCAGCAGCTACGAATCCGGGACGCATGAGCAGTTCTTC. This gives the protein CASSYESGTHEQFF. V usage is TRBV12-3 or TRBV12-4 and J usage is TRBJ2-1; either TRBD1 or TRBD2 may fit D (5 bases each). V shed 6 bases and J shed 8 bases, with 17 bases lying between them. The CDR3 totals 14 residues.

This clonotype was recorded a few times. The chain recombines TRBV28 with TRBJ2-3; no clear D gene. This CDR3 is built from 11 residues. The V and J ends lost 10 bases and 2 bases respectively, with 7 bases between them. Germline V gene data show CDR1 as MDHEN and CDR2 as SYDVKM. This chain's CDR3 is CATGLTDTQYF. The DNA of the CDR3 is TGTGCCACGGGCCTCACAGATACGCAGTATTTT.

The CDR3 DNA reads as TGTGCCAGCAGCTCGGGACAGGCAAGCTACGAGCAGTACGTC. It specifies CASSSGQASYEQYV. The rearrangement uses TRBV7-9 and TRBJ2-7; 8 bases are shared with TRBD1. The CDR3 has 14 amino acids. Trimming removed 4 bases from V and 3 bases from J; junction bases left unmatched: 5. The germline V gene has CDR1 SEHNR and CDR2 FQNEAQ (reference sequence).

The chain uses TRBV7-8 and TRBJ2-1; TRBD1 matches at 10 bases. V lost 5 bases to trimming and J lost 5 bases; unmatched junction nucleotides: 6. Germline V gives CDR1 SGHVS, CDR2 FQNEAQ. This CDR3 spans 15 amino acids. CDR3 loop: CASSDRQGAHNEQFF. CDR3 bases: TGTGCCAGCAGCGATCGACAGGGGGCACACAATGAGCAGTTCTTC.

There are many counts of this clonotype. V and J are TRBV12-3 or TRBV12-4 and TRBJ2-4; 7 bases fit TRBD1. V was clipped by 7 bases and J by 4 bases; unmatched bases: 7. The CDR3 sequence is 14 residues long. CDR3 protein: CASTLLDRKNIQYF. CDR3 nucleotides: TGTGCCAGCACCTTGTTGGACAGGAAAAACATTCAGTACTTC.

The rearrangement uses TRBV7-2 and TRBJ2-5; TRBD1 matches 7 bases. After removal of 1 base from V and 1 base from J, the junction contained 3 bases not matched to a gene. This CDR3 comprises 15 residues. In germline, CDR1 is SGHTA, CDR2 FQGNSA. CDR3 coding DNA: TGTGCCAGCAGCTTAGGACAGGGCCGCCAAGAGACCCAGTACTTC. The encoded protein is CASSLGQGRQETQYF.

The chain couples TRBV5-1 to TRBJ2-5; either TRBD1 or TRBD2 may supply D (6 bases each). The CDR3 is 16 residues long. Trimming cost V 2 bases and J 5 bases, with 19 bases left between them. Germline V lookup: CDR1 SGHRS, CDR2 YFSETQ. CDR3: CASSLAWGGTRETQYF. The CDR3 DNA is TGCGCCAGCAGCTTAGCTTGGGGCGGGACACGGGAGACCCAGTACTTC.